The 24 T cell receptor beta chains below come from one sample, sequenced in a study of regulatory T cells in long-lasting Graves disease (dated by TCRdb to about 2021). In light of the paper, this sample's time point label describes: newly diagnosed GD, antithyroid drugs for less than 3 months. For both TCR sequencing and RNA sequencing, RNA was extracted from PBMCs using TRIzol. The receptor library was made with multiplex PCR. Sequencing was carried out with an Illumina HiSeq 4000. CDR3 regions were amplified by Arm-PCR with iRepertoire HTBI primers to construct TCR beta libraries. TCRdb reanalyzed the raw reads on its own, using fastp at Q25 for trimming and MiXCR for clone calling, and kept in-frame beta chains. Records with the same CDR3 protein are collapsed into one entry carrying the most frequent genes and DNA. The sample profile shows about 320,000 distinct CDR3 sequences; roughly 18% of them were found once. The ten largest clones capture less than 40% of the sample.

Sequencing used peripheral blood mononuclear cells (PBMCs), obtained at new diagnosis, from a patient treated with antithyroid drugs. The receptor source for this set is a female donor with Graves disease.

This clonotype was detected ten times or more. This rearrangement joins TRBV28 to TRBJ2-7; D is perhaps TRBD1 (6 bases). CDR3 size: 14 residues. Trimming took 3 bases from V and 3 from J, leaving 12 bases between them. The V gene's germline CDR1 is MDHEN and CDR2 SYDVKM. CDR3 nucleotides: TGTGCCAGCAGTTTTTGGACAGTGAACTACGAGCAGTACTTC. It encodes CASSFWTVNYEQYF. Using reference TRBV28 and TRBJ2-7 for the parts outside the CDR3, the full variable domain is DVKVTQSSRYLVKRTGEKVFLECVQDMDHENMFWYRQDPGLGLRLIYFSYDVKMKEKGDIPEGYSVSREKKERFSLILESASTNQTSMYLCASSFWTVNYEQYFGPGTRLTVT.

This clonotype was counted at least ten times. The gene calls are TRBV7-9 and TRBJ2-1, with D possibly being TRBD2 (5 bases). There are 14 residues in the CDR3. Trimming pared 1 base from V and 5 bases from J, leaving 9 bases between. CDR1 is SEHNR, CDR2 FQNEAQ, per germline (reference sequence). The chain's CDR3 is CASSLVSGDNEQFF. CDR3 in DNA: TGTGCCAGCAGCTTAGTGTCCGGGGACAATGAGCAGTTCTTC.

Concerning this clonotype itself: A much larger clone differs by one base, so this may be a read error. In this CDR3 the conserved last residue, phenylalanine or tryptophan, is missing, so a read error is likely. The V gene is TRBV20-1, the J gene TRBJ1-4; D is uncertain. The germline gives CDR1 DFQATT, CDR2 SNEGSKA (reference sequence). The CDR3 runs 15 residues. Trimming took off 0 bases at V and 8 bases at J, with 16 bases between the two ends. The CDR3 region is CSARDLLEEAEKLFS. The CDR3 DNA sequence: TGCAGTGCTAGAGATTTACTGGAGGAGGCGGAAAAACTGTTTTCT.

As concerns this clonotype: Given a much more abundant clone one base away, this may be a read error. The CDR3 DNA reads TGTGCCAGCAGCCAAGATCCGGGACATTCCACAGATTCGCAGTATTTT. The encoded protein is CASSQDPGHSTDSQYF. The rearrangement joins TRBV3-1 to TRBJ2-3; D may be TRBD1 (6 bases). Germline lookup yields CDR1 LGHDT and CDR2 YNNKEL (reference sequence). This CDR3 spans 16 amino acids.

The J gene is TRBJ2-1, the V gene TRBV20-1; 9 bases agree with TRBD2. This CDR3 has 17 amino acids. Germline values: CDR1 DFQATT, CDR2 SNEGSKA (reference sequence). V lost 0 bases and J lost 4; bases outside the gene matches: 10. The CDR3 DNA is TGCAGTGCTAGAGATTTATGGGCGGGAGGGTTGTACAATGAGCAGTTCTTC. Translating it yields CSARDLWAGGLYNEQFF.

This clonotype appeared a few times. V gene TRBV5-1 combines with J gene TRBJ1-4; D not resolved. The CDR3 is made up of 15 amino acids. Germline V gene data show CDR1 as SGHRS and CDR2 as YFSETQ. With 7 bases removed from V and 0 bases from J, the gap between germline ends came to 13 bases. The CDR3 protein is CASADSDATNEKLFF. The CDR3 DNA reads TGCGCCAGCGCGGATTCGGATGCAACTAATGAAAAACTGTTTTTT.

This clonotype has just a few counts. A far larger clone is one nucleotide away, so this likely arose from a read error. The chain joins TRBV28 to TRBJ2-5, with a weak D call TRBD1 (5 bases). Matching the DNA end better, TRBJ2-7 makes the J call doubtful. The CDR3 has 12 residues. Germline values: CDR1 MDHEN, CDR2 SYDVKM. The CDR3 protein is CANRQSVHEQYF. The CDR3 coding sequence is TGTGCCAACAGACAGAGCGTCCACGAGCAGTACTTC.

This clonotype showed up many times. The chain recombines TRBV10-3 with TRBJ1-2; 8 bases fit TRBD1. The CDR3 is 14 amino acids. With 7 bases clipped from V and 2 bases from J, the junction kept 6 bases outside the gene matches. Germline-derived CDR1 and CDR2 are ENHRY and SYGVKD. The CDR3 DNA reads TGTGCCATCACCTCGACAGGGGACAACTATGGCTACACCTTC. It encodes CAITSTGDNYGYTF.

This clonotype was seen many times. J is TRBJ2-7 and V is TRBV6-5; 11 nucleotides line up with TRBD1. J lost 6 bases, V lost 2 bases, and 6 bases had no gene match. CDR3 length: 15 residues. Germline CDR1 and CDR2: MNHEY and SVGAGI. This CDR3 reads CASSYAPGTGGEQYF. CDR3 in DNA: TGTGCCAGCAGTTACGCGCCAGGGACAGGGGGCGAGCAGTACTTC.

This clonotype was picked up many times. CDR3 region: CASRYRTSGTDTQYF. The CDR3 DNA is TGTGCCAGCAGATACCGGACTAGCGGGACCGATACGCAGTATTTT. The genes are TRBV6-5 and TRBJ2-3; 12 positions match TRBD2. V shed 6 bases, J shed 6 bases, and the junction held 7 bases outside the gene matches. The germline V gene has CDR1 MNHEY and CDR2 SVGAGI. This CDR3 comprises 15 residues.

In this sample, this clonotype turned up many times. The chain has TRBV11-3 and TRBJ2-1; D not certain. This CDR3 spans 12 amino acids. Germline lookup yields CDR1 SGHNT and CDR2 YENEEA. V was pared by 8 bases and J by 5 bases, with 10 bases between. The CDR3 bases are TGTGCCAGCGGCGGAACCCACAATGAGCAGTTCTTC. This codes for CASGGTHNEQFF.

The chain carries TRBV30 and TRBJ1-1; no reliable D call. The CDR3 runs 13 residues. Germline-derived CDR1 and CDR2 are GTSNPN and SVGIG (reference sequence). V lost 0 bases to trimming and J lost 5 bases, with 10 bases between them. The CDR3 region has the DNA TGTGCCTGGAGTGTTCCGGGATGGACTGAAGCTTTCTTT. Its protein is CAWSVPGWTEAFF.

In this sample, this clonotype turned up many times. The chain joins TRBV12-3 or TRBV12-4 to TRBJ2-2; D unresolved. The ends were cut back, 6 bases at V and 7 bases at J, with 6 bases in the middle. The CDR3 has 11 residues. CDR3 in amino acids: CASRYLGELFF. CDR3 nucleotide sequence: TGTGCCAGCAGATACCTCGGGGAGCTGTTTTTT.

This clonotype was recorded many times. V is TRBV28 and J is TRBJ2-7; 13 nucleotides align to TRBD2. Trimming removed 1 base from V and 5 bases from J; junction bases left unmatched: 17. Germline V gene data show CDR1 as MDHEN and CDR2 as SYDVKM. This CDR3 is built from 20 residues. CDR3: CASSLLRGAGTSGKADEQYF. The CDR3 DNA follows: TGTGCCAGCAGTTTATTGCGGGGGGCCGGGACTAGCGGGAAGGCAGACGAGCAGTACTTC.

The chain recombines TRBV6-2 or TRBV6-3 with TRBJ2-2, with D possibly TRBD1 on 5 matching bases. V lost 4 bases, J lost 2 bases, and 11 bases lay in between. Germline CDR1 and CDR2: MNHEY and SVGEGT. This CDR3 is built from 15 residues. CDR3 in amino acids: CASSSSRVNTGELFF. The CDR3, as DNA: TGTGCCAGCAGTTCTTCCAGGGTTAACACCGGGGAGCTGTTTTTT.

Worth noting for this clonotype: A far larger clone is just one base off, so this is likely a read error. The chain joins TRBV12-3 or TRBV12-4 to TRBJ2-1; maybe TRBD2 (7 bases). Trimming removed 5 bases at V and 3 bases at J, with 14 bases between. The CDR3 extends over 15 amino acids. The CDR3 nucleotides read TGTGCCAGCAGTGAAGTGAGGGGGGGCTACAATGAGCAGTTCTTC. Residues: CASSEVRGGYNEQFF.

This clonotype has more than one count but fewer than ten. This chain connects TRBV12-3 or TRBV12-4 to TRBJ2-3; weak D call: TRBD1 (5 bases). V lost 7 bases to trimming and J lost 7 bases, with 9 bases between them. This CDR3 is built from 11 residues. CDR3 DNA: TGTGCCAGCACTCAGGGCTATACGCAGTATTTT. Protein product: CASTQGYTQYF.

CDR3 sequence reads: CASSQTGAAGQGQPQHF. As DNA, the CDR3 is TGTGCCAGCAGCCAAACAGGGGCCGCCGGCCAGGGTCAGCCCCAGCATTTT. This chain connects TRBV28 to TRBJ1-5, with 7 bases that match TRBD1. V lost 6 bases and J lost 6; bases outside the gene matches: 17. CDR3 length equals 17 residues. Germline lookup yields CDR1 MDHEN and CDR2 SYDVKM.

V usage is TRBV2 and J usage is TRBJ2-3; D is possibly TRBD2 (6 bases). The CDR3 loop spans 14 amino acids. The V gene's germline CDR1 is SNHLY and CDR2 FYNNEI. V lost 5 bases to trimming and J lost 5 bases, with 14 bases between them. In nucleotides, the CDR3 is TGTGCCAGCAGTTGGAGGGAGGTAGGAGATACGCAGTATTTT. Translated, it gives CASSWREVGDTQYF.

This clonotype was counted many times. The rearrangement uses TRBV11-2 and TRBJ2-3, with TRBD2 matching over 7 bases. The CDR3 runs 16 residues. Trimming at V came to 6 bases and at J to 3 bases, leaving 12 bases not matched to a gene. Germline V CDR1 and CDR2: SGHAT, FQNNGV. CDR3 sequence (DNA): TGTGCCAGCAGGTTTTGGGGCGGGAGTAAGACAGATACGCAGTATTTT. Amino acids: CASRFWGGSKTDTQYF. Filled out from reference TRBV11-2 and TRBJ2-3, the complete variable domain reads EAGVAQSPRYKIIEKRQSVAFWCNPISGHATLYWYQQILGQGPKLLIQFQNNGVVDDSQLPKDRFSAERLKGVDSTLKIQPAKLEDSAVYLCASRFWGGSKTDTQYFGPGTRLTVL.

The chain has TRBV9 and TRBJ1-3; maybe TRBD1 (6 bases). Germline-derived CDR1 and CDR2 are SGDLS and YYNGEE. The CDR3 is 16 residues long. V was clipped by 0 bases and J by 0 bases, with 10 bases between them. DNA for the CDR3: TGTGCCAGCAGCGTAGCTCGGGGGCACTCTGGAAACACCATATATTTT. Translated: CASSVARGHSGNTIYF.

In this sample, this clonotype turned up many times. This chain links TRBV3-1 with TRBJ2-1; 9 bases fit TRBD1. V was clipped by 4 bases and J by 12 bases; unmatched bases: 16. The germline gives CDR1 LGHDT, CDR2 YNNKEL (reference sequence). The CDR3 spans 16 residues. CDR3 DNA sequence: TGTGCCAGCAGCCCTAGACCCGGGACAGGGATTGGGGGGCAGTTCTTC. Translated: CASSPRPGTGIGGQFF.

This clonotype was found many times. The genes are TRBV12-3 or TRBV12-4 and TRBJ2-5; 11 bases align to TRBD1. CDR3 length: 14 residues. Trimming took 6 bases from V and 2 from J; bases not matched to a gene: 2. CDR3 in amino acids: CASRRDRGQETQYF. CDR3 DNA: TGTGCCAGCAGACGGGACAGGGGGCAAGAGACCCAGTACTTC.

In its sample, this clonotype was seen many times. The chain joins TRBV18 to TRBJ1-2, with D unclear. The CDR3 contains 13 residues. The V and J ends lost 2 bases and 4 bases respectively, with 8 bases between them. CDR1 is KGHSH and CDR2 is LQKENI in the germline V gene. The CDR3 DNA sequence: TGTGCCAGCTCACCAGCAGATAGCTATGGCTACACCTTC. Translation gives CASSPADSYGYTF.